This T cell receptor (beta chain) is from a study of human T cells and chemical hapten exposure. About the research overall: Patch tests put 0.01% DPC on the upper back, and the results were checked at 6 days. Small pooled library volume differences chiefly drove per-sample TCR yield variation.

With 1 base removed from V and 0 bases from J, the gap between germline ends came to 6 bases. Germline V gene sequence: CDR1 SQVTM, CDR2 ANQGSEA. This CDR3 comprises 13 residues. Time point given: patch test 3, about 24 weeks after DPC sensitization. Treatment meaning: therapeutic diphenylcyclopropenone sensitization with weekly scalp DPC. Unfractionated whole blood served as the source for total RNA extraction. This clonotype was picked up a small number of times. In the library, unique molecular identifiers were attached to individual cDNA molecules. Each CDR3 protein gets one entry after TCRdb re-called the RACE reads with MiXCR. The table lists around 40,000 distinct CDR3 sequences, 9.5% to 15% of them singletons.

The rearrangement uses TRBV29-1 and TRBJ2-5; no clear D. This TCR was recovered from a woman aged 40 to 49 with alopecia areata. Some clones in this sample may be carry-over from other donors' samples. This specimen was whole blood, taken in connection with sensitization to the hapten diphenylcyclopropenone (DPC). The CDR3 sequence: CSVEGGNQETQYF. The CDR3 coding sequence is TGCAGCGTTGAAGGGGGTAACCAAGAGACCCAGTACTTC.